This T cell receptor beta chain originates from a study of T cell responses to AZD1222 COVID-19 vaccine. In regard to this clone: What it recognizes is unknown.

Clones were read by immunoSEQ multiplex PCR, and TCRdb kept only the in-frame ones, dropping some. Of more than 90,000 clones listed, approximately 90% are singletons. Germline CDR1 WNHNN, CDR2 SYGVQD (reference sequence). The ends lost 6 bases at V and 6 bases at J; junction bases unmatched: 8. CDR3 length: 13 amino acids. The study, taken as a whole, reports: Of spike-specific TCRs, nearly half reportedly target regions left unmutated in variants. Donor demographics were predominantly white British with a female majority; clonal diversity may be underestimated.

V usage is TRBV10-1 and J usage is TRBJ2-7; 7 nucleotides line up with TRBD1. Sequences were derived from peripheral blood, sampled 28 days after the second AZD1222 dose. The sequence derives from an adult who received the AZD1222 COVID-19 vaccine. The CDR3 here is CASRNNRGGEQYF. The CDR3 DNA is TGCGCCAGCAGGAATAACAGGGGTGGCGAGCAGTACTTC.